A single sample gave rise to the 28 T cell receptor beta chains below, sequenced in a study of shared clonotypes between healthy human individuals. The protocol was immunoSEQ multiplex PCR, while the TCRdb copy is restricted to in-frame clones and leaves out a portion. The sample lists approximately 500,000 clones; around 73% were seen once. Sequenced: PBMCs. The receptors come from a woman in her forties in good health. Some clones in this sample may be carry-over from other donors' samples.

This rearrangement joins TRBV7-9 to TRBJ1-2; 9 bases match TRBD1. Germline CDR1 SEHNR, CDR2 FQNEAQ (reference sequence). The CDR3 extends over 15 amino acids. J was trimmed by 4 bases and V by 4 bases; bases with no gene match: 7. CDR3 DNA sequence: TGTGCCAGCAGCTATGGGACAGGGCATGTCTATGGCTACACCTTC. Translated, it gives CASSYGTGHVYGYTF.

In its sample, this clone was seen once. This rearrangement joins TRBV9 to TRBJ2-1, with D possibly matching TRBD1 (6 bases). Trimming shortened V by 6 bases and J by 8 bases, and 15 bases separated the two germline ends. Germline V CDR1 and CDR2: SGDLS, YYNGEE. This CDR3 is built from 13 residues. In nucleotides, the CDR3 is TGTGCCAGCAACAGCGGATGGGGGCATGAGCAGTTCTTC. It yields the protein CASNSGWGHEQFF.

This chain uses TRBV7-2 with TRBJ2-7; maybe TRBD2 (7 bases). Germline lookup yields CDR1 SGHTA and CDR2 FQGNSA. The CDR3 has 15 residues. The ends were cut back, 1 base at V and 2 bases at J, with 12 bases in the middle. The CDR3 bases are TGTGCCAGCAGCTTAGTACAGGGAGGGGCCTACGAGCAGTACTTC. As protein: CASSLVQGGAYEQYF.

The chain joins TRBV19 to TRBJ1-4; D perhaps matches TRBD1 (5 bases). Trimming cost V 6 bases and J 4 bases, with 9 bases left between them. Germline V gene sequence: CDR1 LNHDA, CDR2 SQIVND (reference sequence). This CDR3 contains 13 residues. The CDR3 bases are TGTGCCAGTAGGCGGGGACTTAATGAAAAACTGTTTTTT. Its translation is CASRRGLNEKLFF. Together with reference TRBV19 and TRBJ1-4, the CDR3 gives the full variable domain: DGGITQSPKYLFRKEGQNVTLSCEQNLNHDAMYWYRQDPGQGLRLIYYSQIVNDFQKGDIAEGYSVSREKKESFPLTVTSAQKNPTAFYLCASRRGLNEKLFFGSGTQLSVL.

This sequence joins TRBV28 and TRBJ2-2, with a weak D call TRBD2 (5 bases). Germline CDR1 and CDR2: MDHEN and SYDVKM. Trimming shortened V by 3 bases and J by 4 bases, and 9 bases separated the two germline ends. The CDR3 is 14 residues long. The CDR3 here is CASSFGGPTGELFF. For the CDR3, the DNA is TGTGCCAGCAGTTTCGGCGGGCCCACCGGGGAGCTGTTTTTT.

The J gene is TRBJ2-3, the V gene TRBV10-3; TRBD2 matches 8 bases. The V gene's germline CDR1 is ENHRY and CDR2 SYGVKD. J gave up 6 bases and V 11 bases, and 10 bases lay outside the gene matches. The CDR3 runs 13 residues. The CDR3: CALKAAGGDTQYF. The CDR3 DNA follows: TGTGCCCTTAAGGCGGCGGGGGGTGATACGCAGTATTTT.

This chain joins TRBV30 and TRBJ2-1, with TRBD2 matching 8 bases. The germline gives CDR1 GTSNPN, CDR2 SVGIG (reference sequence). Trimming at V came to 2 bases and at J to 6 bases, leaving 9 bases not matched to a gene. The CDR3 is made up of 15 amino acids. The CDR3 nucleotides read TGTGCCTGGAGTCCCGGGACTAGAGTGTTCAATGAGCAGTTCTTC. The encoded protein is CAWSPGTRVFNEQFF.

The rearrangement joins TRBV7-9 to TRBJ1-2; a possible D gene is TRBD1 (5 bases). The germline V and J ends were trimmed by 3 bases and 7 bases, with 21 bases remaining between them. CDR1 is SEHNR and CDR2 is FQNEAQ in the germline V gene (reference sequence). CDR3 length equals 16 residues. CDR3 DNA sequence: TGTGCCAGCAGCTTTTCCCCTTCCCCTGGGCAGGGTGGCTACACCTTC. Translating it yields CASSFSPSPGQGGYTF.

The genes are TRBV4-3 and TRBJ1-4; maybe TRBD1 (6 bases). The germline V gene has CDR1 LGHNA and CDR2 YSLEER. CDR3 length equals 16 residues. Trimming stripped 1 base from V and 5 bases from J, with 14 bases between. The CDR3 is CASSQASTGSNEKLFF. DNA of the CDR3: TGCGCCAGCAGCCAAGCGTCCACAGGGTCAAATGAAAAACTGTTTTTT.

The chain joins TRBV28 to TRBJ2-3; D is possibly TRBD1 or TRBD2 (5 bases each). V lost 2 bases and J lost 6, with 15 bases in between. In germline, CDR1 is MDHEN, CDR2 SYDVKM. The CDR3 runs to 15 residues. CDR3 sequence: CASSLAGDGEDTQYF. CDR3 nucleotide sequence: TGTGCCAGCAGTTTAGCCGGGGACGGCGAGGATACGCAGTATTTT.

The V and J genes are TRBV2 and TRBJ2-7; D may correspond to TRBD1 or TRBD2 (5 bases each). The CDR3 totals 13 residues. V was clipped by 6 bases and J by 2 bases, with 11 bases between them. Looked up from germline, CDR1 is SNHLY and CDR2 is FYNNEI. The CDR3 nucleotides read TGTGCCAGCAGCGGGACGGTTACCTACGAGCAGTACTTC. Amino acids: CASSGTVTYEQYF.

The genes are TRBV5-1 and TRBJ2-1; no clear D gene. The V and J ends lost 4 bases and 6 bases respectively, with 14 bases between them. CDR1 and CDR2 (germline): SGHRS, YFSETQ. The CDR3 runs to 14 residues. CDR3 DNA sequence: TGCGCCAGCAGCCCCCAGCCCCCGGGCAATGAGCAGTTCTTC. Protein: CASSPQPPGNEQFF.

This chain links TRBV19 with TRBJ1-1, with a weak D call TRBD1 (5 bases). The V gene lost 3 bases and the J gene lost 3 bases, with 14 bases spanning the gap. This CDR3 region has 15 residues. Germline values: CDR1 LNHDA, CDR2 SQIVND (reference sequence). This chain's CDR3 is CASSIIEGSYTEAFF. The CDR3 DNA sequence: TGTGCCAGTAGTATTATCGAGGGGAGTTACACTGAAGCTTTCTTT.

This clone occurred a few times. J is TRBJ2-2 and V is TRBV28; 8 bases match TRBD1. This CDR3 has 14 amino acids. Trimming at V came to 5 bases and at J to 6 bases, leaving 5 bases not matched to a gene. Germline V lookup: CDR1 MDHEN, CDR2 SYDVKM. CDR3 nucleotide sequence: TGTGCCAGCAGTAAGACAGGGGAAGCCGGGGAGCTGTTTTTT. Translation: CASSKTGEAGELFF.

Comments on this clone: The sample contains more than one DNA sequence encoding this CDR3. The V call is TRBV5-1, the J call TRBJ2-7; no definite D call. The CDR3 length is 13 residues. Looked up from germline, CDR1 is SGHRS and CDR2 is YFSETQ. The V and J ends lost 0 bases and 3 bases respectively, with 7 bases between them. As DNA, the CDR3 is TGCGCCAGCAGCTTGGGAGATTACTACGAGCAGTACTTC. Its protein product is CASSLGDYYEQYF.

This rearrangement joins TRBV29-1 to TRBJ2-7; no clear D. CDR3 size: 12 residues. Germline V gives CDR1 SQVTM, CDR2 ANQGSEA. V dropped 3 bases and J dropped 6 bases, with 12 bases sitting between them. The CDR3 nucleotides are TGCAGCGTTGATGGTAGGCCTGGCGAGCAGTACTTC. It is translated as CSVDGRPGEQYF.

The chain uses TRBV6-6 and TRBJ2-3, with 13 bases lining up with TRBD2. The junction had 5 bases not matched to a gene; V was cut back by 4 bases and J by 4 bases. Germline V gene lookup returns CDR1 MNHNY and CDR2 SVGAGI (reference sequence). The CDR3 is 16 amino acids. The CDR3 spells CASSSGTSGTADTQYF. The DNA for the CDR3 is TGTGCCAGCAGTTCGGGGACTAGCGGGACTGCAGATACGCAGTATTTT.

The chain combines TRBV10-2 with TRBJ2-7; TRBD2 aligns across 13 bases. CDR1 and CDR2 (germline): WSHSY, SAAADI. Trimming removed 6 bases from V and 7 bases from J; junction bases left unmatched: 9. The CDR3 covers 15 residues. DNA of the CDR3: TGCGCCAGCAGACCCGGGACTAGCGGGGCCGAGGAGCAGTACTTC. It yields the protein CASRPGTSGAEEQYF.

This chain connects TRBV27 to TRBJ1-1, with a tentative D call TRBD1 (6 bases). The CDR3 is 15 residues long. The germline V and J ends were trimmed by 0 bases and 3 bases, with 11 bases remaining between them. Germline values: CDR1 MNHEY, CDR2 SMNVEV (reference sequence). This chain's CDR3 is CASSLSGGGYTEAFF. The CDR3 region has the DNA TGTGCCAGCAGTTTATCGGGAGGGGGGTACACTGAAGCTTTCTTT.

J is TRBJ2-7 and V is TRBV10-3, with 9 bases identical to TRBD1. The V gene's germline CDR1 is ENHRY and CDR2 SYGVKD. Trimming cost V 4 bases and J 6 bases; bases outside gene matches: 7. The CDR3 is made up of 14 amino acids. CDR3 region: CAISARTGAGEQYF. In nucleotides, the CDR3 is TGTGCCATCAGTGCCAGGACAGGGGCGGGCGAGCAGTACTTC.

The chain uses TRBV19 and TRBJ1-2; TRBD1 is a possible D gene (5 bases). Germline-derived CDR1 and CDR2 are LNHDA and SQIVND (reference sequence). The germline V and J ends were trimmed by 5 bases and 8 bases, with 15 bases remaining between them. The CDR3 covers 13 residues. The DNA of the CDR3 is TGTGCCAGTAGTCTCCCGGGGCTGGGAGGCTACACCTTC. It is translated as CASSLPGLGGYTF.

The chain recombines TRBV5-4 with TRBJ2-1; maybe TRBD2 (5 bases). Trimming removed 0 bases at V and 6 bases at J, with 13 bases between. Looked up from germline, CDR1 is SGHNT and CDR2 is YYREEE (reference sequence). CDR3 length: 15 residues. The CDR3 sequence: CASSLGESLGNEQFF. The CDR3 DNA reads as TGTGCCAGCAGCTTGGGGGAGTCACTAGGCAATGAGCAGTTCTTC.

The chain employs TRBV18 and TRBJ1-1, with D maybe TRBD1 (6 bases). V gave up 8 bases and J gave up 6 bases, with 16 bases separating them. Germline V CDR1 and CDR2: KGHSH, LQKENI. This CDR3 has 13 amino acids. This CDR3 is CASLTLGQPEAFF. The CDR3 DNA reads TGTGCCAGCCTGACCCTAGGACAGCCTGAAGCTTTCTTT.

This clone has ten or more counts. This chain uses TRBV19 with TRBJ1-1, with D hard to call. Germline CDR1 LNHDA, CDR2 SQIVND (reference sequence). The ends were cut back, 3 bases at V and 1 base at J, with 9 bases in the middle. CDR3 length equals 14 residues. CDR3 amino acids: CASSIPGRNTEAFF. In nucleotides, the CDR3 is TGTGCCAGTAGTATCCCGGGGAGGAACACTGAAGCTTTCTTT. The variable domain in full, with the rest retrieved from reference TRBV19 and TRBJ1-1, is DGGITQSPKYLFRKEGQNVTLSCEQNLNHDAMYWYRQDPGQGLRLIYYSQIVNDFQKGDIAEGYSVSREKKESFPLTVTSAQKNPTAFYLCASSIPGRNTEAFFGQGTRLTVV.

The chain joins TRBV19 to TRBJ2-1, with 10 bases that match TRBD2. CDR3 size: 14 residues. With V trimmed by 5 bases and J by 5 bases, 3 bases remained unmatched. Per the germline V gene, CDR1 is LNHDA and CDR2 is SQIVND (reference sequence). The CDR3 here is CASSPSGSNNEQFF. Here the CDR3 DNA reads TGTGCCAGTAGTCCTAGCGGGAGCAACAATGAGCAGTTCTTC.

Notes on this clone: A read error likely explains this, since a far larger clone differs by one base. This rearrangement joins TRBV4-1 to TRBJ2-6; TRBD1 matches at 8 bases. Germline trimming cut 3 bases from V and 0 bases from J; bases unmatched to any gene: 19. The germline V gene has CDR1 MGHRA and CDR2 YSYEKL. The CDR3 contains 22 residues. The CDR3 loop reads CASSQGTVQGVVVISGANVLTF. In nucleotides, the CDR3 is TGCGCCAGCAGCCAGGGTACAGTACAGGGGGTGGTCGTAATCTCTGGGGCCAACGTCCTGACTTTC.

The rearrangement links TRBV5-4 to TRBJ2-5; D is possibly TRBD2 (5 bases). Between the trimmed V and J ends, which lost 4 bases and 3 bases, there was a span of 19 bases. The CDR3 totals 16 residues. From germline, CDR1 is SGHNT and CDR2 YYREEE (reference sequence). The CDR3 loop is CASSIPLAGIKETQYF. The CDR3, as DNA: TGTGCCAGCAGCATCCCTCTGGCGGGCATAAAAGAGACCCAGTACTTC. The whole variable domain, filled in from reference TRBV5-4 and TRBJ2-5, reads ETGVTQSPTHLIKTRGQQVTLRCSSQSGHNTVSWYQQALGQGPQFIFQYYREEENGRGNFPPRFSGLQFPNYSSELNVNALELDDSALYLCASSIPLAGIKETQYFGPGTRLLVL.

This clone appeared a few times. The V and J genes are TRBV7-3 and TRBJ2-3, with unresolved D. The germline V and J ends were trimmed by 5 bases and 2 bases, with 11 bases remaining between them. Germline V gene data show CDR1 as SGHTA and CDR2 as FQGTGA. This CDR3 spans 14 amino acids. The chain's CDR3 is CASSPQSATDTQYF. Written as DNA, the CDR3 is TGTGCCAGCAGCCCCCAGAGCGCCACAGATACGCAGTATTTT. Looking up the rest from reference TRBV7-3 and TRBJ2-3 gives the full variable domain: GAGVSQTPSNKVTEKGKYVELRCDPISGHTALYWYRQSLGQGPEFLIYFQGTGAADDSGLPNDRFFAVRPEGSVSTLKIQRTERGDSAVYLCASSPQSATDTQYFGPGTRLTVL.